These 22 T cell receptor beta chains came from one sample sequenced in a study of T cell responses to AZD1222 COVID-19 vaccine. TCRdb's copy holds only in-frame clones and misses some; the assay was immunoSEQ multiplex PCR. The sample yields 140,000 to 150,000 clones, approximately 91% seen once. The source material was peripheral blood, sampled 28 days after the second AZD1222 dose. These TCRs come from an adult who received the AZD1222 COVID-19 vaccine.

CDR3 sequence (DNA): TGTGCCAGCAGCTTAGTAAGATCCGGGGAGCTGTTTTTT. Amino acids: CASSLVRSGELFF. The chain joins TRBV7-9 to TRBJ2-2; D gene unclear. The CDR3 is 13 amino acids. Trimming stripped 1 base from V and 6 bases from J, with 6 bases between. Germline V lookup: CDR1 SEHNR, CDR2 FQNEAQ (reference sequence). Filled out from reference TRBV7-9 and TRBJ2-2, the complete variable domain reads DTGVSQNPRHKITKRGQNVTFRCDPISEHNRLYWYRQTLGQGPEFLTYFQNEAQLEKSRLLSDRFSAERPKGSFSTLEIQRTEQGDSAMYLCASSLVRSGELFFGEGSRLTVL.

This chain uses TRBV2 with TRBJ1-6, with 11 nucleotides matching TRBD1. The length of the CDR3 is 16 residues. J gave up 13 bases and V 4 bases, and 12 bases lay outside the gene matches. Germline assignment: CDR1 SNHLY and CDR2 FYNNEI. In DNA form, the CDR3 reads TGTGCCAGCAGTGCCTTTACCGGGACAGGGGGGGACCCCCTCCACTTT. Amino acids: CASSAFTGTGGDPLHF.

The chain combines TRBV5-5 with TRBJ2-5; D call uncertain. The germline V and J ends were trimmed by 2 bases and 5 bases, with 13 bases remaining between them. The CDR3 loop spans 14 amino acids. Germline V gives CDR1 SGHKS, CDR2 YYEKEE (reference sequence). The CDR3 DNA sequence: TGTGCCAGCAGCTTTCCATCCGGTCTGGAGACCCAGTACTTC. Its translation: CASSFPSGLETQYF.

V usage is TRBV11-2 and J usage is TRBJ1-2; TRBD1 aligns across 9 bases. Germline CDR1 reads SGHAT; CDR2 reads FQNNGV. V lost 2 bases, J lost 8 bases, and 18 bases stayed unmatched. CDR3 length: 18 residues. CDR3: CASSLLKVGGTGSGGYTF. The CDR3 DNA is TGTGCCAGCAGCTTATTGAAGGTCGGCGGGACAGGGTCGGGAGGCTACACCTTC.

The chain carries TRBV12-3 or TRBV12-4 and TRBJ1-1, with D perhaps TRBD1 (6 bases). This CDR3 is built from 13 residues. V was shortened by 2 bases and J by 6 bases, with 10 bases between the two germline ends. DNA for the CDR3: TGTGCCAGCAGTTTATACAGGGAGGCTGAAGCTTTCTTT. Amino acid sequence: CASSLYREAEAFF.

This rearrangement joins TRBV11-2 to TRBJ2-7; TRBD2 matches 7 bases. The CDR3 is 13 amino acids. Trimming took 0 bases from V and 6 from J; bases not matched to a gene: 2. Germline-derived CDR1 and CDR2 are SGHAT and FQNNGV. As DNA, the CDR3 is TGTGCCAGCAGCTTAGAGCGGGAGAGCGAGCAGTACTTC. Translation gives CASSLERESEQYF.

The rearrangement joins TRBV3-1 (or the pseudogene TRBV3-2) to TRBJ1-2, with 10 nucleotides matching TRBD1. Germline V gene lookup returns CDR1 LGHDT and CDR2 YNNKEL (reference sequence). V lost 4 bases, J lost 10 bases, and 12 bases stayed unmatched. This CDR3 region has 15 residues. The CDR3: CASSPGEGQGEFYTF. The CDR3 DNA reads TGTGCCAGCAGCCCCGGGGAAGGACAGGGGGAGTTCTACACCTTC.

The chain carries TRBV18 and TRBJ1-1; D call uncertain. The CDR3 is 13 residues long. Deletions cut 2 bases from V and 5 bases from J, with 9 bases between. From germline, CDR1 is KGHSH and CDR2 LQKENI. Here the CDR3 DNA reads TGTGCCAGCTCACCAGGGATCGATACTGAAGCTTTCTTT. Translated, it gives CASSPGIDTEAFF.

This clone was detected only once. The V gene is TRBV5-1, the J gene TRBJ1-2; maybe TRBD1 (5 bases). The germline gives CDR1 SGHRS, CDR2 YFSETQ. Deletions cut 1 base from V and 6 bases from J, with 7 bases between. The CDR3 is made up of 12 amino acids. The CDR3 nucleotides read TGCGCCAGCAGCTTGCCGGGGGATGGCTACACCTTC. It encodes CASSLPGDGYTF.

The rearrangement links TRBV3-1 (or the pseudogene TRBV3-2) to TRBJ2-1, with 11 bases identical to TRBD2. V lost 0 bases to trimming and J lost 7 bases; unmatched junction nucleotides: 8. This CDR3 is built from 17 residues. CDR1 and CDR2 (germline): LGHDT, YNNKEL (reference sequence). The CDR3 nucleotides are TGTGCCAGCAGCCAAGATCTTTTAGCGGGAGGGAAAAATGAGCAGTTCTTC. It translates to CASSQDLLAGGKNEQFF.

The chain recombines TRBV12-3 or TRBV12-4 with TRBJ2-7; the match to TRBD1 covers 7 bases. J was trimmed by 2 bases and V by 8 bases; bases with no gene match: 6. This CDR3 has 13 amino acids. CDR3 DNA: TGTGCCAGCCGGCAGGGGGTGGCCTACGAGCAGTACTTC. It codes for CASRQGVAYEQYF.

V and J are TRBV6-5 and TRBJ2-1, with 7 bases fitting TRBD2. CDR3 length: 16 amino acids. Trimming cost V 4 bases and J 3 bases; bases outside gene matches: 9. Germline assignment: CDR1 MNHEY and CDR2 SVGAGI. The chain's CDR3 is CASSSNGLADYNEQFF. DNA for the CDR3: TGTGCCAGCAGTTCCAACGGGCTAGCGGACTACAATGAGCAGTTCTTC.

The CDR3: CASSLLAEPTDTQYF. In DNA form, the CDR3 reads TGCGCCAGCAGCCTCCTAGCGGAGCCCACAGATACGCAGTATTTT. The J gene is TRBJ2-3, the V gene TRBV5-1; 7 bases align to TRBD2. The CDR3 is made up of 15 amino acids. V lost 4 bases to trimming and J lost 2 bases; unmatched junction nucleotides: 7. Germline V gene lookup returns CDR1 SGHRS and CDR2 YFSETQ. Together with reference TRBV5-1 and TRBJ2-3, the CDR3 gives the full variable domain: KAGVTQTPRYLIKTRGQQVTLSCSPISGHRSVSWYQQTPGQGLQFLFEYFSETQRNKGNFPGRFSGRQFSNSRSEMNVSTLELGDSALYLCASSLLAEPTDTQYFGPGTRLTVL.

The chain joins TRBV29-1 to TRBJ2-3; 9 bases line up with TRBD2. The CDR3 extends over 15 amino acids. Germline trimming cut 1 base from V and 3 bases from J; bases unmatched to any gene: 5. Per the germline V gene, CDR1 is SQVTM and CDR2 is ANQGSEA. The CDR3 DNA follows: TGCAGCGTTGAAGGGCGGGAGGGCCAGACAGATACGCAGTATTTT. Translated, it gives CSVEGREGQTDTQYF.

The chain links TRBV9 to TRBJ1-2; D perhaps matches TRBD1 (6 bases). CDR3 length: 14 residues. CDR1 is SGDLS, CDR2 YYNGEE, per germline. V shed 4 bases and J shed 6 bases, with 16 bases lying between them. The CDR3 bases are TGTGCCAGCAGCCGTAGGGGGAGGGCGGATGGCTACACCTTC. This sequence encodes CASSRRGRADGYTF.

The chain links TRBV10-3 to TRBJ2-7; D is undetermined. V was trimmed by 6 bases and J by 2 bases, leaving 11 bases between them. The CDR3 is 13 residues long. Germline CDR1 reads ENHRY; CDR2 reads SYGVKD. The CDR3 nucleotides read TGTGCCATCAGGACGGACGTGACCTACGAGCAGTACTTC. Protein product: CAIRTDVTYEQYF.

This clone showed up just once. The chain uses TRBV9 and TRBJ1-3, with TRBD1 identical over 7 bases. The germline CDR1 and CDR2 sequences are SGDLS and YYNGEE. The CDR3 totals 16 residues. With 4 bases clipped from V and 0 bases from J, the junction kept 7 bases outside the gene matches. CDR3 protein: CASSPQGDFSGNTIYF. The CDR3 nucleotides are TGTGCCAGCAGCCCCCAGGGGGACTTCTCTGGAAACACCATATATTTT. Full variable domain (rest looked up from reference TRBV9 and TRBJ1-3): DSGVTQTPKHLITATGQRVTLRCSPRSGDLSVYWYQQSLDQGLQFLIQYYNGEERAKGNILERFSAQQFPDLHSELNLSSLELGDSALYFCASSPQGDFSGNTIYFGEGSWLTVV.

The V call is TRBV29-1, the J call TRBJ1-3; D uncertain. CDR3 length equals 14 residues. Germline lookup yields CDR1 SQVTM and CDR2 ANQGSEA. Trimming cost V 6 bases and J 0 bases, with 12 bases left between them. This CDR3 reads CSVQAGFSGNTIYF. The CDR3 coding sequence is TGCAGCGTCCAAGCAGGTTTCTCTGGAAACACCATATATTTT.

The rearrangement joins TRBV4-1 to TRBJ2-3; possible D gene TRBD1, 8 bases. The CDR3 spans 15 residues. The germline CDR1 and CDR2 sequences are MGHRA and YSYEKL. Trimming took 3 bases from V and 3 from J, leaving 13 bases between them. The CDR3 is CASSQDREGTDTQYF. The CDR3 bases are TGCGCCAGCAGCCAGGACAGGGAGGGAACAGATACGCAGTATTTT.

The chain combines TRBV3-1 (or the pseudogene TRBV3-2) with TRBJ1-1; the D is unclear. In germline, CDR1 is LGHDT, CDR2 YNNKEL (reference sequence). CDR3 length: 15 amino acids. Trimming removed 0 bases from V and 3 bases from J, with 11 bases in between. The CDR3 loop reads CASSQDPGPDTEAFF. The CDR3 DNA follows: TGTGCCAGCAGCCAAGATCCTGGCCCCGACACTGAAGCTTTCTTT.

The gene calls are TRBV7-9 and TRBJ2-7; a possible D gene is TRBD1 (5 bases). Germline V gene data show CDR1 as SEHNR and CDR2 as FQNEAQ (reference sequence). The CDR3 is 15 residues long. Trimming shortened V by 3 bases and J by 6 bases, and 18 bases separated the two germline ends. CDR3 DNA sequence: TGTGCCAGCAGCTTTGGCTCAAAAGGGGCAGCCGAGCAGTACTTC. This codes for CASSFGSKGAAEQYF.

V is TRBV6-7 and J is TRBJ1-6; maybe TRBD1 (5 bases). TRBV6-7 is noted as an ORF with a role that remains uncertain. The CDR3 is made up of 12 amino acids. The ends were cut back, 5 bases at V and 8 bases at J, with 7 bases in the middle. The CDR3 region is CASSEQDSPLHF. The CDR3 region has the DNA TGTGCCAGCAGTGAACAGGATTCACCCCTCCACTTT.